This is a list of T cell receptor beta chains from one sample in a study of cytomegalovirus exposure and HLA in healthy donors. TCRdb's table, derived via immunoSEQ multiplex PCR, lists solely in-frame clones and lacks some. The sample lists over 200,000 clones, 82% occurring once. The material sequenced was PBMCs. Receptors were obtained from a woman in her thirties or forties in good health and CMV-seropositive. Each CDR3 is given with its conserved first and last residue. A D gene is named only where the DNA matches it firmly. Clone size is given for some rows only: seen once, a few or many times, or a class if the clone is expanded.

length | J | D | V | size | CDR3 | DNA
13 | TRBJ2-7 | NA | TRBV7-2 | NA | CASSAGQTYEQYF | TGTGCCAGCAGCGCGGGACAGACCTACGAGCAGTACTTC
14 | TRBJ2-4 | NA | TRBV29-1 | NA | CSVDAGAGQNIQYF | TGCAGCGTTGATGCGGGGGCCGGGCAAAACATTCAGTACTTC
15 | TRBJ2-3 | NA | TRBV28 | NA | CASSAPGLYTDTQYF | TGTGCCAGCAGTGCACCGGGACTCTACACAGATACGCAGTATTTT
11 | TRBJ2-3 | TRBD2 | TRBV20-1 | NA | CSAAPGGTQYF | TGCAGTGCCGCCCCGGGGGGTACGCAGTATTTT
14 | TRBJ1-2 | NA | TRBV9 | NA | CASSVDQGYYGYTF | TGTGCCAGCAGCGTAGATCAGGGGTACTATGGCTACACCTTC
12 | TRBJ1-4 | NA | TRBV19 | NA | CASRQDNEKLFF | TGTGCCAGCAGACAGGATAATGAAAAACTGTTTTTT
13 | TRBJ1-2 | TRBD1 | TRBV28 | NA | CASSSTGDYGYTF | TGTGCCAGCAGTTCTACAGGGGACTATGGCTACACCTTC
14 | TRBJ2-5 | NA | TRBV5-5 | once | CASSLSPSQETQYF | TGTGCCAGCAGCTTGTCCCCGAGTCAAGAGACCCAGTACTTC
14 | TRBJ2-1 | TRBD2 | TRBV11-2 | NA | CASSFSGTSGSVFF | TGTGCCAGCAGCTTCTCGGGGACTAGCGGGAGTGTGTTCTTC
12 | TRBJ1-1 | NA | TRBV11-3 | NA | CASSSGVSWAFF | TGTGCCAGCAGCTCGGGGGTATCTTGGGCTTTCTTT
13 | TRBJ2-7 | NA | TRBV7-9 | few | CASSPGETYEQYF | TGTGCCAGCAGCCCCGGGGAAACCTACGAGCAGTACTTC
13 | TRBJ2-3 | NA | TRBV18 | NA | CASSFREADTQYF | TGTGCCAGCTCATTCAGGGAGGCAGATACGCAGTATTTT
12 | TRBJ1-3 | TRBD1 | TRBV12-5 | NA | CASGLVGQAIYF | TGTGCTAGTGGTTTGGTTGGACAGGCCATATATTTT
16 | TRBJ1-1 | NA | TRBV5-4 | NA | CASSLGLTGGFTEAFF | TGTGCCAGCAGCTTGGGTTTGACAGGCGGGTTCACTGAAGCTTTCTTT
14 | TRBJ2-1 | NA | TRBV11-2 | NA | CASSSYTSLNEQFF | TGTGCCAGCAGCTCCTACACTAGCTTGAATGAGCAGTTCTTC
10 | TRBJ1-2 | NA | TRBV9 | NA | CASSALYYTF | TGTGCCAGCAGCGCCCTGTACTACACCTTC
10 | TRBJ1-1 | NA | TRBV30 | NA | CAWSRVEAFF | TGTGCCTGGAGTCGGGTAGAAGCTTTCTTT
14 | TRBJ1-1 | NA | TRBV5-1 | NA | CASSLFQGGTEAFF | TGCGCCAGCAGCTTGTTTCAGGGCGGCACTGAAGCTTTCTTT
15 | TRBJ2-7 | TRBD2 | TRBV5-1 | NA | CASSLGLAGGDEQYF | TGCGCCAGCAGCTTGGGACTAGCGGGGGGGGACGAGCAGTACTTC
14 | TRBJ2-7 | TRBD2 | TRBV5-6 | NA | CASFRLAELYEQYF | TGTGCCAGCTTTCGACTAGCGGAACTCTACGAGCAGTACTTC
15 | TRBJ2-1 | NA | TRBV5-1 | NA | CASSLDSDSYNEQFF | TGCGCCAGCAGCTTAGACTCCGACTCCTACAATGAGCAGTTCTTC
11 | TRBJ1-1 | NA | TRBV29-1 | NA | CSVRDTTEAFF | TGCAGCGTAAGGGACACCACTGAAGCTTTCTTT
14 | TRBJ2-2 | NA | TRBV27 | NA | CASSFAAGTGELFF | TGTGCCAGCAGTTTTGCAGCCGGGACCGGGGAGCTGTTTTTT
13 | TRBJ2-5 | NA | TRBV18 | NA | CASSPRGQETQYF | TGTGCCAGCTCACCAAGGGGGCAAGAGACCCAGTACTTC
17 | TRBJ1-3 | NA | TRBV15 | NA | CATSKPYGGNAGNTIYF | TGTGCCACCAGCAAGCCATATGGCGGGAATGCTGGAAACACCATATATTTT
13 | TRBJ2-1 | NA | TRBV2 | NA | CASTLTGRNGQFF | TGTGCCAGCACCTTAACGGGTCGGAATGGGCAGTTCTTC
13 | TRBJ2-7 | NA | TRBV27 | NA | CASSLGLAREQYF | TGTGCCAGCAGTTTAGGACTGGCCCGGGAGCAGTACTTC